A selection of T cell receptor beta chains follows, all from one sample in a study of T-cell reconstitution after alpha-beta-depleted transplantation in children. TCRdb analysed the PCR reads with MiXCR anew, one entry per CDR3 protein. In the table there are some 180,000 distinct CDR3 sequences, 6.6% of which are singletons. The source was PBMCs, collected before TCRalphabeta/CD19-depleted stem cell transplant. These receptors were obtained from a boy aged 2 to 10 with acute lymphoblastic leukemia, due to receive a stem cell transplant. Both conserved end residues are part of each CDR3. The D gene is left open where the match is weak. The size of a clone is reported for some rows only, either as once, few or many, or as a class for expanded clones.

cdr3_aa: CASNVGQGYGYTF
cdr3_nt: TGTGCCAGCAACGTGGGACAGGGCTATGGCTACACCTTC
d_call: TRBD1
clone_size: many
v_call: TRBV12-3/TRBV12-4
j_call: TRBJ1-2

cdr3_aa: CASSWTGTEAFF
cdr3_nt: TGTGCCAGCAGCTGGACAGGCACTGAAGCTTTCTTT
d_call: TRBD1
clone_size: .
v_call: TRBV7-9
j_call: TRBJ1-1

cdr3_aa: CASSQVDTNTEAFF
cdr3_nt: TGCGCCAGCAGCCAAGTGGACACCAACACTGAAGCTTTCTTT
d_call: .
clone_size: .
v_call: TRBV4-1
j_call: TRBJ1-1

cdr3_aa: CSARDRGNYEQFF
cdr3_nt: TGCAGTGCTAGGGACAGGGGGAATTATGAGCAGTTCTTC
d_call: TRBD1
clone_size: medium-sized
v_call: TRBV20-1
j_call: TRBJ2-1

cdr3_aa: CASSHFPRDSSYEQYF
cdr3_nt: TGTGCCAGCAGCCACTTTCCCCGGGACAGCTCCTACGAGCAGTACTTC
d_call: TRBD1
clone_size: few
v_call: TRBV7-9
j_call: TRBJ2-7

cdr3_aa: CASSFGGSTEAFF
cdr3_nt: TGTGCCAGCAGTTTTGGTGGGTCCACTGAAGCTTTCTTT
d_call: .
clone_size: many
v_call: TRBV6-6
j_call: TRBJ1-1

cdr3_aa: CASSLERDNEQFF
cdr3_nt: TGTGCCAGCAGCTTAGAGCGGGACAATGAGCAGTTCTTC
d_call: .
clone_size: many
v_call: TRBV7-9
j_call: TRBJ2-1

cdr3_aa: CSAPLAGGPIGTQYF
cdr3_nt: TGCAGTGCTCCTTTGGCGGGGGGGCCAATAGGTACGCAGTATTTT
d_call: TRBD2
clone_size: many
v_call: TRBV20-1
j_call: TRBJ2-3

cdr3_aa: CASSPWAGGMNTGELFF
cdr3_nt: TGTGCCAGCAGCCCCTGGGCCGGGGGGATGAACACCGGGGAGCTGTTTTTT
d_call: TRBD2
clone_size: few
v_call: TRBV7-2
j_call: TRBJ2-2

cdr3_aa: CSASITIDYNSPLHF
cdr3_nt: TGCAGTGCTAGTATCACTATCGATTATAATTCACCCCTCCACTTT
d_call: .
clone_size: .
v_call: TRBV20-1
j_call: TRBJ1-6

cdr3_aa: CASSTTDTQYF
cdr3_nt: TGTGCCAGCTCAACCACAGATACGCAGTATTTT
d_call: .
clone_size: many
v_call: TRBV18
j_call: TRBJ2-3

cdr3_aa: CASSSLPGYPEQFF
cdr3_nt: TGTGCCAGCAGCTCTTTACCAGGGTATCCTGAGCAGTTCTTC
d_call: .
clone_size: .
v_call: TRBV7-3
j_call: TRBJ2-1

cdr3_aa: CAWSGVGTDTQYF
cdr3_nt: TGTGCCTGGAGTGGGGTAGGCACAGATACGCAGTATTTT
d_call: .
clone_size: many
v_call: TRBV30
j_call: TRBJ2-3

cdr3_aa: CATSEDGGPYNEQFF
cdr3_nt: TGTGCCACCAGTGAGGACGGGGGCCCCTACAATGAGCAGTTCTTC
d_call: .
clone_size: many
v_call: TRBV24-1
j_call: TRBJ2-1

cdr3_aa: CASSRDRAGQPQHF
cdr3_nt: TGTGCCAGCAGCCGCGACAGGGCAGGCCAGCCCCAGCATTTT
d_call: TRBD1
clone_size: .
v_call: TRBV11-2
j_call: TRBJ1-5

cdr3_aa: CASSAPTEGTSGANVLTF
cdr3_nt: TGTGCCAGCAGCGCCCCCACTGAGGGAACCTCTGGGGCCAACGTCCTGACTTTC
d_call: .
clone_size: many
v_call: TRBV9
j_call: TRBJ2-6

cdr3_aa: CASSSGISTDTQYF
cdr3_nt: TGTGCCAGCAGCTCCGGAATTAGCACAGATACGCAGTATTTT
d_call: .
clone_size: many
v_call: TRBV14
j_call: TRBJ2-3

cdr3_aa: CASSSGTYEGSPLHF
cdr3_nt: TGTGCCAGCAGCTCAGGGACATATGAAGGTTCACCCCTCCACTTT
d_call: .
clone_size: many
v_call: TRBV7-8
j_call: TRBJ1-6

cdr3_aa: CSVGQSDYNEQFF
cdr3_nt: TGCAGCGTTGGACAATCCGACTACAATGAGCAGTTCTTC
d_call: .
clone_size: many
v_call: TRBV29-1
j_call: TRBJ2-1

cdr3_aa: CASSNSLHEQYF
cdr3_nt: TGTGCCAGCAGCAATAGTCTGCACGAGCAGTACTTC
d_call: .
clone_size: many
v_call: TRBV6-2/TRBV6-3
j_call: TRBJ2-7

cdr3_aa: CASSLASRLAGGPETQYF
cdr3_nt: TGCGCCAGCAGCTTGGCCTCGCGGCTAGCGGGGGGGCCAGAGACCCAGTACTTC
d_call: TRBD2
clone_size: .
v_call: TRBV5-1
j_call: TRBJ2-5

cdr3_aa: CASSRGHLNTEAFF
cdr3_nt: TGTGCCAGCAGCAGGGGACATCTGAACACTGAAGCTTTCTTT
d_call: .
clone_size: many
v_call: TRBV5-8
j_call: TRBJ1-1

cdr3_aa: CASSPGDRRYGYTF
cdr3_nt: TGTGCCAGCTCTCCGGGGGACAGGCGCTATGGCTACACCTTC
d_call: TRBD1
clone_size: .
v_call: TRBV18
j_call: TRBJ1-2

cdr3_aa: CSVMGGALPSVEQYF
cdr3_nt: TGCAGCGTGATGGGAGGGGCCCTCCCCTCTGTTGAGCAGTACTTC
d_call: TRBD2
clone_size: few
v_call: TRBV29-1
j_call: TRBJ2-7

cdr3_aa: CASLSRAKDEQFF
cdr3_nt: TGTGCCTCCCTAAGTAGGGCTAAGGATGAGCAGTTCTTC
d_call: .
clone_size: .
v_call: TRBV7-8
j_call: TRBJ2-1